This entry lists 22 T cell receptor beta chains sequenced from one sample in a study of Ad26.COV2.S vaccination and SARS-CoV-2 variants. As for treatment: about 20 received Ad26.COV2.S at low or high dose, single or two shots; about 5 received placebo; per-sample allocation not given. Sampling took place 63 days after the first vaccine or placebo injection. Method: immunoSEQ multiplex PCR; TCRdb's copy keeps in-frame clones and lacks some. The table includes about 400,000 clones, roughly 90% detected once. Source: peripheral blood, taken in a trial of Ad26.COV2.S vaccine versus placebo. Source of these receptors: a person aged 18-60 years who received the Ad26.COV2.S COVID-19 vaccine or a placebo.

The chain has TRBV24-1 and TRBJ2-1; D is unresolved. This CDR3 spans 15 amino acids. Per germline, CDR1 KGHDR and CDR2 SFDVKD. V gave up 5 bases and J gave up 4 bases, with 14 bases separating them. The CDR3 is CATSASPSSYNEQFF. The CDR3 nucleotides read TGTGCCACCAGTGCGAGCCCGAGCTCTTACAATGAGCAGTTCTTC.

With regard to this clone: A single base separates this from a much larger clone, so it may be a read error. CDR3 sequence (DNA): TGTGCCAGCAGCCCCACAGGGCTTGGGGCCAACGTCCTGACTTTC. Translation gives CASSPTGLGANVLTF. The rearrangement uses TRBV28 and TRBJ2-6; maybe TRBD1 (6 bases). Trimming stripped 6 bases from V and 3 bases from J, with 12 bases between. This CDR3 comprises 15 residues. Germline-derived CDR1 and CDR2 are MDHEN and SYDVKM.

This clone was found once. The V gene is TRBV28, the J gene TRBJ1-2; the D gene is possibly TRBD1 (6 bases). Germline V CDR1 and CDR2: MDHEN, SYDVKM. The CDR3 runs 12 residues. Trimming removed 8 bases at V and 4 bases at J, with 11 bases between. The CDR3 is CASAGQIYGYTF. DNA of the CDR3: TGTGCCAGCGCGGGACAAATCTATGGCTACACCTTC.

This clone was seen a handful of times. This chain uses TRBV7-2 with TRBJ2-2; 9 positions match TRBD1. Trimming took 5 bases from V and 6 from J; bases not matched to a gene: 4. Germline assignment: CDR1 SGHTA and CDR2 FQGNSA. This CDR3 is built from 14 residues. The CDR3 here is CASSQDRGPGELFF. As DNA, the CDR3 is TGTGCCAGCAGCCAGGACAGGGGTCCCGGGGAGCTGTTTTTT. Using reference TRBV7-2 and TRBJ2-2 for the parts outside the CDR3, the full variable domain is GAGVSQSPSNKVTEKGKDVELRCDPISGHTALYWYRQSLGQGLEFLIYFQGNSAPDKSGLPSDRFSAERTGGSVSTLTIQRTQQEDSAVYLCASSQDRGPGELFFGEGSRLTVL.

The chain has TRBV2 and TRBJ2-2; D might be TRBD2 (5 bases). Germline-derived CDR1 and CDR2 are SNHLY and FYNNEI. V gave up 0 bases and J gave up 6 bases, with 11 bases separating them. CDR3 length equals 15 residues. As DNA, the CDR3 is TGTGCCAGCAGTGAAGCTCGGAGGCCACCCGGGGAGCTGTTTTTT. Protein product: CASSEARRPPGELFF.

J is TRBJ1-2 and V is TRBV6-5; no clear D. Trimming shortened V by 5 bases and J by 8 bases, and 18 bases separated the two germline ends. Germline V gives CDR1 MNHEY, CDR2 SVGAGI. The CDR3 has 14 residues. CDR3 DNA sequence: TGTGCCAGCAGTAGGAGGGAGTTCCAAGGCGGCTACACCTTC. This gives the protein CASSRREFQGGYTF.

In its sample, this clone was seen once. The chain carries TRBV7-9 and TRBJ1-2, with TRBD1 matching 8 bases. The junction had 5 bases not matched to a gene; V was cut back by 0 bases and J by 8 bases. The CDR3 contains 14 residues. CDR1 and CDR2 (germline): SEHNR, FQNEAQ (reference sequence). CDR3 nucleotide sequence: TGTGCCAGCAGCTTAGCTGCGACAGGGGAAGGCTACACCTTC. As protein: CASSLAATGEGYTF. Full variable domain (remainder filled in from reference TRBV7-9 and TRBJ1-2): DTGVSQNPRHKITKRGQNVTFRCDPISEHNRLYWYRQTLGQGPEFLTYFQNEAQLEKSRLLSDRFSAERPKGSFSTLEIQRTEQGDSAMYLCASSLAATGEGYTFGSGTRLTVV.

DNA of the CDR3: TGTGCCAGCAGTTTATCGCAGGGGACTGGAAACACCATATATTTT. This encodes CASSLSQGTGNTIYF. The chain employs TRBV28 and TRBJ1-3, with D possibly being TRBD1 (6 bases). Germline V gene data show CDR1 as MDHEN and CDR2 as SYDVKM. This CDR3 is built from 15 residues. Between the trimmed V and J ends, which lost 1 base and 2 bases, there was a span of 9 bases.

The rearrangement joins TRBV29-1 to TRBJ1-2; the D is unclear. Germline assignment: CDR1 SQVTM and CDR2 ANQGSEA. V shed 3 bases and J shed 1 base, with 12 bases lying between them. The CDR3 loop spans 14 amino acids. The DNA for the CDR3 is TGCAGCGTTGAGGTGGGCACCATTAACTATGGCTACACCTTC. As protein: CSVEVGTINYGYTF.

As DNA, the CDR3 is TGTGCCACCAGCAGAGATGTCGACAGAAGCACAGATACGCAGTATTTT. Translation: CATSRDVDRSTDTQYF. J is TRBJ2-3 and V is TRBV15; perhaps TRBD1 as D (5 bases). V was cut by 0 bases and J by 0 bases, with 10 bases left in between. The germline gives CDR1 LNHNV, CDR2 YYDKDF (reference sequence). This CDR3 has 16 residues. Filled out from reference TRBV15 and TRBJ2-3, the complete variable domain reads DAMVIQNPRYQVTQFGKPVTLSCSQTLNHNVMYWYQQKSSQAPKLLFHYYDKDFNNEADTPDNFQSRRPNTSFCFLDIRSPGLGDTAMYLCATSRDVDRSTDTQYFGPGTRLTVL.

The chain is built from TRBV7-6 and TRBJ2-4, with no clear D. This CDR3 is 18 amino acids long. The germline V gene has CDR1 SGHVS and CDR2 FNYEAQ. Deletions cut 1 base from V and 0 bases from J, with 16 bases between. The CDR3 sequence: CASSLDPVAGLAKNIQYF. In DNA, the CDR3 is TGTGCCAGCAGCTTAGACCCCGTGGCCGGGTTAGCCAAAAACATTCAGTACTTC.

The chain combines TRBV5-1 with TRBJ1-2; 8 nucleotides line up with TRBD1. The CDR3 sequence is 13 residues long. Looked up from germline, CDR1 is SGHRS and CDR2 is YFSETQ. The junction had 6 bases not matched to a gene; V was cut back by 4 bases and J by 7 bases. The chain's CDR3 is CASSNPGGSGYTF. In nucleotides, the CDR3 is TGCGCCAGCAGCAACCCAGGGGGCAGTGGCTACACCTTC.

The chain is built from TRBV5-1 and TRBJ1-1; 8 bases fit TRBD1. CDR1 and CDR2 (germline): SGHRS, YFSETQ. The V gene end was trimmed by 4 bases and the J gene end by 2 bases; junction bases not matched to a gene: 7. The CDR3 is 15 residues long. CDR3 sequence: CASSTGTGVNTEAFF. The CDR3 DNA sequence: TGCGCCAGCAGCACCGGGACAGGAGTAAACACTGAAGCTTTCTTT.

As for this clone: In the same sample, other DNA sequences code for this CDR3. This sequence joins TRBV7-9 and TRBJ1-6, with D hard to call. The CDR3 totals 14 residues. Germline V gives CDR1 SEHNR, CDR2 FQNEAQ (reference sequence). V was shortened by 1 base and J by 6 bases, with 7 bases between the two germline ends. CDR3 protein: CASSLGGSNSPLHF. For the CDR3, the DNA is TGTGCCAGCAGCTTAGGGGGTAGTAATTCACCCCTCCACTTT.

This clone was counted a single time. V is TRBV5-6 and J is TRBJ2-2, with D perhaps assigned TRBD1 or TRBD2 (7 bases each). CDR3 length: 15 residues. The V end was cut by 3 bases, the J end by 6 bases, with 15 bases between. Per the germline V gene, CDR1 is SGHDT and CDR2 is YYEEEE. The CDR3 loop is CASSSLTGRAGELFF. CDR3 bases: TGTGCCAGCAGCTCTCTGACAGGGAGGGCCGGGGAGCTGTTTTTT.

The chain employs TRBV4-1 and TRBJ2-5, with 16 bases lining up with TRBD2. Looked up from germline, CDR1 is MGHRA and CDR2 is YSYEKL. J gave up 5 bases and V 0 bases, and 6 bases lay outside the gene matches. The CDR3 runs to 18 residues. CDR3: CASSQEGTSGGAWETQYF. Here the CDR3 DNA reads TGCGCCAGCAGCCAAGAGGGGACTAGCGGGGGGGCCTGGGAGACCCAGTACTTC.

V usage is TRBV11-3 and J usage is TRBJ2-1; 7 nucleotides match TRBD1. The CDR3 is 15 amino acids. From germline, CDR1 is SGHNT and CDR2 YENEEA. The V and J ends lost 5 bases and 2 bases, in that order; junction bases with no gene match: 6. CDR3 sequence (DNA): TGTGCCAGCAGCCCACGGGACAGCGCCTACAATGAGCAGTTCTTC. Translation gives CASSPRDSAYNEQFF.

This sequence joins TRBV18 and TRBJ1-2, with 8 bases that match TRBD1. Germline-derived CDR1 and CDR2 are KGHSH and LQKENI. V was pared by 0 bases and J by 7 bases, with 7 bases of the junction left unmatched. There are 15 residues in the CDR3. As DNA, the CDR3 is TGTGCCAGCTCACCACCCGGGACAGGAGAACTTGGCTACACCTTC. Translation: CASSPPGTGELGYTF.

The chain is built from TRBV6-6 and TRBJ1-6; D ambiguous. Trimming pared 0 bases from V and 10 bases from J, leaving 13 bases between. The CDR3 spans 15 residues. Germline loops: CDR1 MNHNY, CDR2 SVGAGI (reference sequence). CDR3 DNA sequence: TGTGCCAGCAGTTACTCGTTGGACGCAGACTCACCCCTCCACTTT. Its protein product is CASSYSLDADSPLHF.

This rearrangement joins TRBV5-8 to TRBJ1-5; D is ambiguous. Germline CDR1 is SGHTS and CDR2 is YDEGEE. Trimming removed 0 bases at V and 7 bases at J, with 2 bases between. The CDR3 extends over 11 amino acids. CDR3 DNA sequence: TGTGCCAGCAGCTTGGTCCAGCCCCAGCATTTT. Translated: CASSLVQPQHF.

The chain links TRBV11-1 to TRBJ1-1; D not certain. Germline-derived CDR1 and CDR2 are SGHAT and FQDESV (reference sequence). Trimming took off 1 base at V and 1 base at J, with 10 bases between the two ends. The CDR3 sequence is 15 residues long. CDR3 DNA: TGTGCCAGCAGCTTAGGCCCCAAGGGGAACACTGAAGCTTTCTTT. As protein: CASSLGPKGNTEAFF. Using reference TRBV11-1 and TRBJ1-1 for the parts outside the CDR3, the full variable domain is EAEVAQSPRYKITEKSQAVAFWCDPISGHATLYWYRQILGQGPELLVQFQDESVVDDSQLPKDRFSAERLKGVDSTLKIQPAELGDSAMYLCASSLGPKGNTEAFFGQGTRLTVV.

The chain combines TRBV4-2 with TRBJ1-1; 7 bases map to TRBD1. Unmatched junction bases numbered 9, after V lost 4 bases and J lost 1 base. CDR1 is LGHNA and CDR2 is YNFKEQ in the germline V gene. The CDR3 totals 16 residues. In DNA, the CDR3 is TGTGCCAGCAGCCCGTTGACAGGGAGGGCGAACACTGAAGCTTTCTTT. Protein product: CASSPLTGRANTEAFF.